Listed below are T cell receptor beta chains from one sample, sequenced in a study of CD4 T cells in relation to SARS-CoV-2 and coronaviruses. The data were produced by immunoSEQ multiplex PCR, yet TCRdb's version contains in-frame clones alone and is incomplete. The sample carries around 35,000 clones, 80% to 90% recorded once. The source material was memory CD4+ T cells from PBMCs. The receptors stem from an adult with COVID-19. CDR3s include the opening cysteine and the closing phenylalanine or tryptophan. A D gene is named only where the DNA matches it firmly. Size is stated for part of the rows, as once, few or many counts, or as a class when the clone is expanded.

V gene	clone size	D gene	CDR3 length	J gene	CDR3 DNA	CDR3 protein
TRBV27	few	TRBD1	15	TRBJ2-1	TGTGCCAGCAGTTTCTGGGACAGGGGATCCAATGAGCAGTTCTTC	CASSFWDRGSNEQFF
TRBV3-1/TRBV3-2	-	TRBD1	14	TRBJ2-7	TGTGCCAGCAGTCCCGACAGGGGGCGCGGGGAGCAGTACTTC	CASSPDRGRGEQYF
TRBV18	few	-	14	TRBJ2-1	TGTGCCAGCTCACCGAGCACGGGTAACAATGAGCAGTTCTTC	CASSPSTGNNEQFF
TRBV10-1	-	-	13	TRBJ2-7	TGCGCCAGCGGCCCGGGACCTTACTACGAGCAGTACTTC	CASGPGPYYEQYF
TRBV28	few	-	15	TRBJ1-1	TGTGCCAGCAGCCTAGGAAAGTCTTGGAACACTGAAGCTTTCTTT	CASSLGKSWNTEAFF
TRBV7-9	-	TRBD1	18	TRBJ2-1	TGTGCCAGCAGCTTAGGCGGGACAGGGTCATTCAGGAGATTAGTGCAGTTCTTC	CASSLGGTGSFRRLVQFF
TRBV30	-	TRBD2	11	TRBJ2-1	TGTGCCTGGAGTGACCGGACTAGCCCGTTCTTC	CAWSDRTSPFF
TRBV14	-	TRBD1	16	TRBJ2-3	TGTGCCAGCAGCCCTCTAGACAGGGGCGGCACAGATACGCAGTATTTT	CASSPLDRGGTDTQYF
TRBV28	-	TRBD2	15	TRBJ2-3	TGTGCCAGCAGTTCGGTAGCGGGTCGCACAGATACGCAGTATTTT	CASSSVAGRTDTQYF
TRBV19	-	TRBD2	15	TRBJ2-1	TGTGCCAGTAGTCTCCGGACTAGCGGGAGCAATGAGCAGTTCTTC	CASSLRTSGSNEQFF
TRBV6-2/TRBV6-3	-	-	12	TRBJ1-5	TGTGCCAGCAGCGAGGGGTATCAGCCCCAGCATTTT	CASSEGYQPQHF
TRBV4-2	-	TRBD1	17	TRBJ1-2	TGTGCCAGCAGCCAAGATCTGGCTGCAACAGGGGGCTATGGCTACACCTTC	CASSQDLAATGGYGYTF
TRBV3-1/TRBV3-2	-	-	16	TRBJ1-1	TGTGCCAGCAGCCAAGATGGGGGGAGGGGAAACACTGAAGCTTTCTTT	CASSQDGGRGNTEAFF
TRBV7-9	-	TRBD2	16	TRBJ2-1	TGTGCCAGCAGCCGAAAGAGAGCGGGAGGGCCAGATGAGCAGTTCTTC	CASSRKRAGGPDEQFF
TRBV19	-	TRBD2	17	TRBJ2-1	TGTGCCAGTAGTACCGGGCAGGGCGGGAGTGTATACAATGAGCAGTTCTTC	CASSTGQGGSVYNEQFF
TRBV3-1/TRBV3-2	-	-	12	TRBJ2-2	TGTGCCAGCAGCCACCCTCACGGGGAGCTGTTTTTT	CASSHPHGELFF
TRBV30	-	-	18	TRBJ1-3	TGTGCCTGGAGCGCCCACGGCCTTTTGGGCACCTCTGGAAACACCATATATTTT	CAWSAHGLLGTSGNTIYF
TRBV5-1	few	-	11	TRBJ2-3	TGCGCCAGCAGCTTGGAGAATACGCAGTATTTT	CASSLENTQYF
TRBV3-1/TRBV3-2	-	TRBD2	17	TRBJ2-7	TGTGCCAGCAGCTCTCAGCGGGAGGGCCGTATTTTGTACGAGCAGTACTTC	CASSSQREGRILYEQYF
TRBV18	-	TRBD1	14	TRBJ2-1	TGTGCCAGCTCATCGACAGGGTCAGACAATGAGCAGTTCTTC	CASSSTGSDNEQFF
TRBV2	-	-	13	TRBJ2-2	TGTGCCAGCATGGGGGAGAACACCGGGGAGCTGTTTTTT	CASMGENTGELFF
TRBV9	-	TRBD2	16	TRBJ2-2	TGTGCCAGCAGCCCCCGGACTAGCGGGATCACCGGGGAGCTGTTTTTT	CASSPRTSGITGELFF
TRBV7-9	-	-	15	TRBJ2-7	TGTGCCAGCAGCTTAGAGAAGGGGGGAGCCTACGAGCAGTACTTC	CASSLEKGGAYEQYF
TRBV18	-	TRBD2	16	TRBJ2-2	TGTGCCAGCTCACCAATAGCGGGGGAAAACACCGGGGAGCTGTTTTTT	CASSPIAGENTGELFF
TRBV4-1	-	-	14	TRBJ2-3	TGCGCCAGCAGCCCCGTAGGTGCGCGCGATACGCAGTATTTT	CASSPVGARDTQYF
TRBV14	once	-	16	TRBJ2-3	TGTGCCAGCAGCCAAGATTTGGGCAACGCGATGGATACGCAGTATTTT	CASSQDLGNAMDTQYF
TRBV5-1	-	-	11	TRBJ2-7	TGCGCCAGCAGCTTTGTCTACGAGCAGTACTTC	CASSFVYEQYF
TRBV18	-	TRBD2	16	TRBJ2-1	TGTGCCAGCTCACCACCCGGACTAGCGGGCGGCCATGAGCAGTTCTTC	CASSPPGLAGGHEQFF
TRBV24-1	-	TRBD1	16	TRBJ2-1	TGTGCCACCAGTGACATCCGGGACAGGGCTCCCAATGAGCAGTTCTTC	CATSDIRDRAPNEQFF
TRBV7-2	-	-	15	TRBJ2-3	TGTGCCAGCAGCTTAGCGAGGGCCAGCACAGATACGCAGTATTTT	CASSLARASTDTQYF
TRBV24-1	-	TRBD2	15	TRBJ2-5	TGTGCCACCAGTGATTTCCGGGAGGCACAAGAGACCCAGTACTTC	CATSDFREAQETQYF